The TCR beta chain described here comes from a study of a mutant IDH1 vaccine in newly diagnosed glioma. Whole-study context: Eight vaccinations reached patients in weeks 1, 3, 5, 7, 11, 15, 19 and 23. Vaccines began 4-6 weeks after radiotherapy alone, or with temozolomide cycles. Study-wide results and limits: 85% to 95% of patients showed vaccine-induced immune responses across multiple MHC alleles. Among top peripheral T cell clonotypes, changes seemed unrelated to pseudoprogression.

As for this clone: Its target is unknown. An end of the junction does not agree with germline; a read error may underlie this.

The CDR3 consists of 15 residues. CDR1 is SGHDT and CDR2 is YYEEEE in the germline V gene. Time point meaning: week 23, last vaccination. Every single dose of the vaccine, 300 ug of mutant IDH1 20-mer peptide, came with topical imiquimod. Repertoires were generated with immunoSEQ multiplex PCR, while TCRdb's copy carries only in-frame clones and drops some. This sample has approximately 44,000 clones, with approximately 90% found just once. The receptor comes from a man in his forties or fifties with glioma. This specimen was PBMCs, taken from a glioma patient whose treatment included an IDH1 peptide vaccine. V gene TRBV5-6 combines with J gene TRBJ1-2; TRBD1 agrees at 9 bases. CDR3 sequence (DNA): TGTGCCAGCAGGTCTCGCGGGACAGGGTTTGGTGGCTGCACCTTC. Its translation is CASRSRGTGFGGCTF.